The entry below describes one T cell receptor beta chain. These data belong to a study of T cell changes during pregnancy in multiple sclerosis. Here immunoSEQ multiplex PCR was the method, and the copy in TCRdb shows in-frame clones only, minus some. Among 55,000 to 80,000 clones listed, approximately 94% were seen once. With 3 bases removed from V and 4 bases from J, the gap between germline ends came to 9 bases. The germline gives CDR1 GTSNPN, CDR2 SVGIG (reference sequence). The CDR3 runs to 13 residues. This sample comprised CD8+ T cells from peripheral blood mononuclear cells, obtained in the second trimester of pregnancy. The TCR comes from a female donor with multiple sclerosis, enrolled in a pregnancy study. The chain uses TRBV30 and TRBJ2-2, with D perhaps matching TRBD1 (5 bases). CDR3 in amino acids: CAWRGDSTGELFF. The CDR3 DNA follows: TGTGCCTGGAGGGGCGACAGCACCGGGGAGCTGTTTTTT.